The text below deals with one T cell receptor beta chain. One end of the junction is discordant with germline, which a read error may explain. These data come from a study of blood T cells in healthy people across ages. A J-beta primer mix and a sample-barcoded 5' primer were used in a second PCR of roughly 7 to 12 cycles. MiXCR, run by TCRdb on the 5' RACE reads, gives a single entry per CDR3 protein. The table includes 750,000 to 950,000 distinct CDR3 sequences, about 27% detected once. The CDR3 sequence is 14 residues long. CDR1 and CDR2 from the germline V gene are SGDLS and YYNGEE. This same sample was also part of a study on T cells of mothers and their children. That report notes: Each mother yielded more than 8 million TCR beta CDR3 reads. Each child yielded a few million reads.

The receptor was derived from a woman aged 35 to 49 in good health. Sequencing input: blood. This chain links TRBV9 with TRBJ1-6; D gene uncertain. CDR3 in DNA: TGCGCCAGCAGCCCCCGTCCGGTGAATTCACCCCGCCACTTT. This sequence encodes CASSPRPVNSPRHF.